These 11 T cell receptor beta chains came from one sample sequenced in a study of blood T cell repertoires in COVID-19. This table comes from immunoSEQ multiplex PCR, and its TCRdb copy is limited to in-frame clones, with some not included. The sample shows about 190,000 clones, nearly 90% of them seen only once. Sequencing was done on a sample of peripheral blood. These receptors came from a man in his fifties with acute or convalescent COVID-19.

V and J are TRBV4-3 and TRBJ2-3, with a weak D call TRBD2 (6 bases). Germline lookup yields CDR1 LGHNA and CDR2 YSLEER. The CDR3 runs 16 residues. Trimming cost V 1 base and J 2 bases, with 13 bases left between them. CDR3 nucleotide sequence: TGCGCCAGCAGCCAAGGGGTGTGGGGGGACACAGATACGCAGTATTTT. Its translation is CASSQGVWGDTDTQYF.

This clone has at least ten counts. V usage is TRBV6-5 and J usage is TRBJ1-5, with 9 bases lining up with TRBD1. Germline loops: CDR1 MNHEY, CDR2 SVGAGI. The CDR3 runs 15 residues. Germline trimming cut 8 bases from V and 2 bases from J; bases unmatched to any gene: 7. DNA of the CDR3: TGTGCCAGCGGTCGGACAGGGGCCGGCAATCAGCCCCAGCATTTT. Translated: CASGRTGAGNQPQHF.

This sequence joins TRBV7-2 and TRBJ2-5, with TRBD2 matching over 12 bases. V shed 0 bases and J 5 bases; nucleotides not matched to a gene: 7. Per the germline V gene, CDR1 is SGHTA and CDR2 is FQGNSA. CDR3 length: 17 residues. DNA of the CDR3: TGTGCCAGCAGCTTAGCTCTAGCGGGAGGGCCTCGGGAGACCCAGTACTTC. Translation gives CASSLALAGGPRETQYF.

This chain joins TRBV27 and TRBJ1-1; D remains unclear. Germline lookup yields CDR1 MNHEY and CDR2 SMNVEV (reference sequence). The CDR3 is made up of 13 amino acids. V lost 3 bases to trimming and J lost 1 base, with 6 bases between them. This CDR3 is CASSFRQNTEAFF. CDR3 sequence (DNA): TGTGCCAGCAGTTTCAGGCAGAACACTGAAGCTTTCTTT.

This clone appeared a single time. The chain employs TRBV28 and TRBJ1-3; TRBD1 might be the D (5 bases). Trimming took 3 bases from V and 0 from J, leaving 9 bases between them. Germline CDR1 reads MDHEN; CDR2 reads SYDVKM. The CDR3 runs 15 residues. The CDR3 nucleotides are TGTGCCAGCAGTTTGGGAGGGACCTCTGGAAACACCATATATTTT. It encodes CASSLGGTSGNTIYF.

This clone was counted a few times. The chain combines TRBV7-3 with TRBJ2-2; no clear D gene. CDR1 and CDR2 from the germline V gene are SGHTA and FQGTGA. Trimming removed 3 bases from V and 1 base from J, with 9 bases in between. The CDR3 spans 15 residues. This CDR3 reads CASSFQIMNTGELFF. In nucleotides, the CDR3 is TGTGCCAGCAGCTTCCAAATCATGAACACCGGGGAGCTGTTTTTT. The variable domain in full, with the rest retrieved from reference TRBV7-3 and TRBJ2-2, is GAGVSQTPSNKVTEKGKYVELRCDPISGHTALYWYRQSLGQGPEFLIYFQGTGAADDSGLPNDRFFAVRPEGSVSTLKIQRTERGDSAVYLCASSFQIMNTGELFFGEGSRLTVL.

This clone was counted between two and nine times. CDR3 nucleotide sequence: TGTGCCAGCAGTTACAGGGGCCTAAGGAACACCGGGGAGCTGTTTTTT. Residues: CASSYRGLRNTGELFF. This chain uses TRBV6-2 or TRBV6-3 with TRBJ2-2; D perhaps matches TRBD1 (5 bases). CDR3 length: 16 residues. Trimming left V 2 bases short and J 1 base short, with 11 bases between. Per the germline V gene, CDR1 is MNHEY and CDR2 is SVGEGT.

This clone was counted a single time. V and J are TRBV6-2 or TRBV6-3 and TRBJ2-5, with 9 bases identical to TRBD2. The V gene's germline CDR1 is MNHEY and CDR2 SVGEGT. V lost 4 bases, J lost 4 bases, and 13 bases stayed unmatched. The CDR3 totals 17 residues. The CDR3 sequence: CASSSLRSGGSGETQYF. The DNA of the CDR3 is TGTGCCAGCAGTTCCCTGCGTAGCGGGGGCTCTGGAGAGACCCAGTACTTC.

The J gene is TRBJ1-5, the V gene TRBV30; possible D gene TRBD1, 5 bases. Between the trimmed V and J ends, which lost 1 base and 3 bases, there was a span of 7 bases. The CDR3 is made up of 13 amino acids. Germline V lookup: CDR1 GTSNPN, CDR2 SVGIG (reference sequence). The CDR3 loop reads CAWSAGNNQPQHF. Written as DNA, the CDR3 is TGTGCCTGGAGTGCAGGGAACAATCAGCCCCAGCATTTT. The full variable domain, rest sourced from reference TRBV30 and TRBJ1-5, is SQTIHQWPATLVQPVGSPLSLECTVEGTSNPNLYWYRQAAGRGLQLLFYSVGIGQISSEVPQNLSASRPQDRQFILSSKKLLLSDSGFYLCAWSAGNNQPQHFGDGTRLSIL.

This clone was observed once. The chain links TRBV5-6 to TRBJ2-5; D perhaps matches TRBD1 (6 bases). This CDR3 is built from 14 residues. The ends were cut back, 4 bases at V and 2 bases at J, with 12 bases in the middle. Germline V lookup: CDR1 SGHDT, CDR2 YYEEEE. CDR3 sequence reads: CASSRPTGQETQYF. The CDR3 region has the DNA TGTGCCAGCAGCCGTCCAACAGGGCAAGAGACCCAGTACTTC. The full variable domain, rest sourced from reference TRBV5-6 and TRBJ2-5, is DAGVTQSPTHLIKTRGQQVTLRCSPKSGHDTVSWYQQALGQGPQFIFQYYEEEERQRGNFPDRFSGHQFPNYSSELNVNALLLGDSALYLCASSRPTGQETQYFGPGTRLLVL.

The chain links TRBV11-2 to TRBJ1-2; 10 bases match TRBD1. This CDR3 has 15 amino acids. V was pared by 5 bases and J by 6 bases, with 9 bases of the junction left unmatched. Germline assignment: CDR1 SGHAT and CDR2 FQNNGV. DNA for the CDR3: TGTGCCAGCAGCCCGATGACAGGGGGCGCAAATGGCTACACCTTC. Translation: CASSPMTGGANGYTF.